This T cell receptor (beta chain) was profiled in a study of T cell responses to AZD1222 COVID-19 vaccine (dated by TCRdb to the early 2020s). About the study as a whole: A total of more than 230 trial participants underwent TCR sequencing, of whom approximately 210 received two doses of AZD1222 and some 26 received two doses of the MenACWY control vaccine. Trial participants were enrolled by age into subgroups of 18-55, 56-69 and 70-plus years, and around 150, 28 and 57 TCR-sequenced participants, respectively, were included in these subgroups.

The junction shows trimming of 0 bases on V and 4 bases on J, and the gene matches do not reach 7 bases of it. The cysteine opens and the phenylalanine closes a CDR3 of 16 amino acids. The entry retains the CDR3 DNA only, 48 bases that are in frame from base 1. The germline V gene (reference sequence) sets CDR1 to SGHKS and CDR2 to YYEKEE. What the research found in general, with its limitations: No day 14 peak-response samples were available, so repertoires were characterized only after the peak T cell response. Participants were mostly white British and included more females than males, and it was suggested by the authors that clonal diversity may have been underestimated. Conclusions about previously exposed vaccinees are limited, since just five to seven AZD1222 recipients were seropositive for SARS-CoV-2 at baseline. Vaccine-associated CD4 TCRs spanned the whole spike protein, with dominant responses in regions 160-218 and 743-854. In the small 56-69-year group, the increase in depth fell short of significance, most likely because of low power. Reportedly, almost half of the unique spike-specific TCRs recognized epitopes lying outside the regions that are mutated in the B.1.351 and B.1.1.7 variants. Spike-specific TCR breadth and depth rose significantly after two AZD1222 doses compared with day 0 and with MenACWY recipients.

The CDR3 regions of human TCRbeta chains were analyzed by immunosequencing. As for how the authors treated the data: TCRs in the repertoires were matched against a reference library of SARS-CoV-2-specific TCRs that had been generated with the MIRA antigen-specificity platform. Breadth was defined as the fraction of unique TCRs that were SARS-CoV-2-associated. Depth was defined as the fraction of total T cells that were SARS-CoV-2-associated. Using the MIRA data, each spike-specific TCR was mapped to the spike region that the TCR reacts to and placed in a CD4 or CD8 class. Log10-transformed breadth and depth values were compared by one-way ANOVA with Sidak's multiple comparisons tests. This is the immuneACCESS table as TCRdb keeps it, with only in-frame sequences that have V and J called. A part of the clones is gone; compared with another copy, unresolved V genes explain less than half, and the rest is unexplained. V, J and clone size are taken as reported in that table, and D and trimming were inferred from the DNA itself. The sample table holds about 150,000 clones, of which roughly nine tenths were seen once. The biggest ten clones account for under 4.5% of the sample.

Comments on this clone: Its specific antigen is unknown. Qualities for individual bases were not recorded, and no much larger clone is one base off.

The time point label, read with the paper, signifies: about 28 days (+/-7) after the second vaccine dose. AZD1222 recipients whose second dose came at about 4 weeks and those whose second dose came at about 12 weeks were combined into one group, since spike-specific TCR depth and breadth did not differ between the two schedules. Vaccinee samples were obtained from the UK trials COV001 and COV002, which included a single-blind randomized controlled phase 2/3 trial of AZD1222 (ChAdOx1 nCoV-19) in healthy adults. For TCRbeta chain sequencing, PBMC samples from trial participants were taken at day 0 and at day 28 after the second dose.

This clonotype originated in an adult who received the AZD1222 COVID-19 vaccine. Recombination linked TRBV5-5 to TRBJ1-2; TRBD1 agrees with 9 junctional bases. The material sequenced was peripheral blood, taken 28 days after the second AZD1222 dose. CDR3 loop: CASSLGPTGGAYGYTF. The sequenced DNA is TGTGCCAGCAGCTTGGGCCCTACAGGGGGCGCCTATGGCTACACCTTC.